This T cell receptor (beta chain) appears in the sequencing data of a study of shared clonotypes between healthy human individuals. Findings and limits, study-wide: Unshared clonotypes carried lower generation probabilities than those common to all four donors.

To note about this clone: What it binds is not known. Other DNA sequences in this sample translate to the same CDR3.

Assay used: immunoSEQ multiplex PCR; TCRdb lists only in-frame clones, some missing. The profile covers under 2,000,000 clones, with about 95% appearing a single time and around 1.2% taken by the ten largest. Germline V CDR1 and CDR2: MNHEY, SVGAGI. This CDR3 is 13 amino acids long. V was pared by 2 bases and J by 6 bases, with 7 bases between. The naive CD8 fraction comprised CD45RO-negative cells positively selected for CCR7 and excluded terminally differentiated effector memory CD45RA+ cells. All participating donors were Caucasian adults from Nashville, Tennessee. The rearrangement joins TRBV6-5 to TRBJ2-2; D perhaps matches TRBD1 (6 bases). Sequenced: naive CD8+ T cells sorted from blood. This receptor was identified in a man between 18 and 35 years old in good health. The CDR3 protein is CASSYAGAGELFF. In DNA form, the CDR3 reads TGTGCCAGCAGTTACGCAGGGGCCGGGGAGCTGTTTTTT.